This entry lists 13 T cell receptor beta chains sequenced from one sample in a study of blood T cell repertoires in COVID-19. The data were produced by immunoSEQ multiplex PCR, yet TCRdb's version contains in-frame clones alone and is incomplete. The table has fewer than 500,000 clones, around 90% seen once. Sequencing was done on a sample of peripheral blood. All receptors come from a man between 18 and 35 years old with COVID-19, enrolled during active disease.

The V call is TRBV7-3, the J call TRBJ2-3, with D perhaps TRBD1 (5 bases). This CDR3 has 14 amino acids. V was clipped by 5 bases and J by 7 bases, with 16 bases between them. Per the germline V gene, CDR1 is SGHTA and CDR2 is FQGTGA. As DNA, the CDR3 is TGTGCCAGCAGCCCAGGGTACACCTCACATACGCAGTATTTT. Translation gives CASSPGYTSHTQYF.

In regard to this clone: At one of its ends the junction is not consistent with the germline gene, which may arise from a read error. The gene calls are TRBV6-5 and TRBJ1-1; TRBD1 is a possible D gene (5 bases). There are 13 residues in the CDR3. Looked up from germline, CDR1 is MNHEY and CDR2 is SVGAGI. CDR3 sequence reads: CATSPSPGEQAFF. CDR3 sequence (DNA): TGTGCCACCAGTCCCTCCCCGGGGGAACAAGCTTTCTTT.

This clone was counted only a few times. The rearrangement uses TRBV27 and TRBJ1-2; D unresolved. The CDR3 is made up of 10 amino acids. V lost 6 bases, J lost 6 bases, and 5 bases lay in between. Germline V gene sequence: CDR1 MNHEY, CDR2 SMNVEV (reference sequence). CDR3 protein: CASRPDGYTF. In nucleotides, the CDR3 is TGTGCCAGCAGACCAGATGGCTACACCTTC.

Concerning this clone itself: Distinct nucleotide sequences in the sample also encode this CDR3. The chain couples TRBV3-1 (or the pseudogene TRBV3-2) to TRBJ1-5; TRBD1 might be the D (5 bases). The CDR3 runs 14 residues. Trimming took off 4 bases at V and 2 bases at J, with 9 bases between the two ends. The V gene's germline CDR1 is LGHDT and CDR2 YNNKEL (reference sequence). The CDR3: CASSRGQGNQPQHF. Here the CDR3 DNA reads TGTGCCAGCAGCCGAGGACAAGGCAATCAGCCCCAGCATTTT.

This clone was seen only once. The gene calls are TRBV27 and TRBJ2-1; the match to TRBD2 covers 9 bases. V shed 2 bases and J 3 bases; nucleotides not matched to a gene: 2. This CDR3 is 15 amino acids long. Germline CDR1 MNHEY, CDR2 SMNVEV (reference sequence). The CDR3 DNA reads as TGTGCCAGCAGTTTACGCGGGGGGGACTACAATGAGCAGTTCTTC. Translation gives CASSLRGGDYNEQFF.

This clone was observed a single time. At one boundary the junction diverges from the germline segment, which might be a read error. The rearrangement links TRBV7-8 to TRBJ2-1; 8 positions agree with TRBD2. Germline V lookup: CDR1 SGHVS, CDR2 FQNEAQ. The CDR3 covers 14 residues. CDR3 sequence: CASSEIGGERESIF. Here the CDR3 DNA reads TGTGCCAGCAGCGAGATCGGGGGGGAGCGGGAGTCCATCTTC. The full variable domain, rest sourced from reference TRBV7-8 and TRBJ2-1, is GAGVSQSPRYKVAKRGQDVALRCDPISGHVSLFWYQQALGQGPEFLTYFQNEAQLDKSGLPSDRFFAERPEGSVSTLKIQRTQQEDSAVYLCASSEIGGERESIFGPGTRLTVL.

This chain connects TRBV18 to TRBJ2-5; D is unresolved. The CDR3 totals 13 residues. The germline V and J ends were trimmed by 3 bases and 4 bases, with 9 bases remaining between them. Germline V gene data show CDR1 as KGHSH and CDR2 as LQKENI. The CDR3 region is CASSPSLSETQYF. CDR3 in DNA: TGTGCCAGCTCACCCTCCCTCTCAGAGACCCAGTACTTC.

The CDR3 DNA reads TGTGCCAGCAGTAAACTCGGTTTTAGCGGGAGCCCCAAAAACATTCAGTACTTC. Translated, it gives CASSKLGFSGSPKNIQYF. The chain uses TRBV27 and TRBJ2-4, with 9 nucleotides matching TRBD2. CDR1 is MNHEY, CDR2 SMNVEV, per germline (reference sequence). V lost 5 bases to trimming and J lost 2 bases; unmatched junction nucleotides: 13. The CDR3 extends over 18 amino acids.

This sequence joins TRBV6-5 and TRBJ1-2, with D unclear. V lost 2 bases, J lost 0 bases, and 4 bases lay in between. Germline CDR1 MNHEY, CDR2 SVGAGI. The CDR3 loop spans 13 amino acids. The CDR3 spells CASSYLANYGYTF. CDR3 DNA: TGTGCCAGCAGTTACCTAGCTAACTATGGCTACACCTTC.

The chain recombines TRBV19 with TRBJ1-4; TRBD1 matches at 8 bases. The V gene end was trimmed by 5 bases and the J gene end by 5 bases; junction bases not matched to a gene: 16. The CDR3 is made up of 18 amino acids. Germline CDR1 and CDR2: LNHDA and SQIVND (reference sequence). The CDR3 bases are TGTGCCAGTAGTTGGCCCCAGCAGGGGGCGCCGATAAATGAAAAACTGTTTTTT. Residues: CASSWPQQGAPINEKLFF.

The V and J genes are TRBV25-1 and TRBJ1-5, with TRBD1 matching over 8 bases. CDR3 size: 14 residues. CDR1 and CDR2 from the germline V gene are MGHDK and SYGVNS. V lost 6 bases to trimming and J lost 5 bases; unmatched junction nucleotides: 6. In DNA form, the CDR3 reads TGTGCCAGCAGCCCGACAGGGGCCCATCAGCCCCAGCATTTT. This translates into CASSPTGAHQPQHF.

This clone was detected only once. This rearrangement joins TRBV10-3 to TRBJ2-5, with TRBD2 as a possible D gene (5 bases). The CDR3 is made up of 13 amino acids. V shed 3 bases and J shed 5 bases, with 10 bases lying between them. Germline V CDR1 and CDR2: ENHRY, SYGVKD. CDR3 amino acids: CAISDGAVETQYF. As DNA, the CDR3 is TGTGCCATCAGTGACGGAGCGGTCGAGACCCAGTACTTC.

The chain couples TRBV19 to TRBJ2-3; 10 nucleotides agree with TRBD2. Trimming at V came to 5 bases and at J to 2 bases, leaving 4 bases not matched to a gene. Germline CDR1 reads LNHDA; CDR2 reads SQIVND (reference sequence). The CDR3 runs 15 residues. CDR3 in DNA: TGTGCCAGTAGTCTCGGACTAGCGGTCACAGATACGCAGTATTTT. This gives the protein CASSLGLAVTDTQYF.